What follows are 11 T cell receptor beta chains derived from one specimen sequenced in a study of blood T cell repertoires in COVID-19 (TCRdb year 2020). The receptor library was made with the immunoSEQ multiplex PCR assay. TCRdb took this table from immuneACCESS and kept in-frame rearrangements with V and J called. Such tables lack part of the clones; where checked against another copy, unresolved V genes explain under half of the gap, and the rest is unexplained. A total of 200,000 to 250,000 clones appear in this sample, 83% of them only once. About 1.3% of the sample is taken by the ten largest. The sequencing input was peripheral blood. The receptor source for this set is a woman aged 30 to 39 with COVID-19, enrolled during active disease.

The chain combines TRBV19 with TRBJ1-2, with 7 nucleotides matching TRBD1. Trimming at V came to 6 bases and at J to 7 bases, leaving 14 bases not matched to a gene. The germline gives CDR1 LNHDA, CDR2 SQIVND (reference sequence). This CDR3 contains 15 residues. Here the CDR3 reads CASSPAGQVPTGYTF. In DNA, the CDR3 is TGTGCCAGTAGCCCAGCTGGACAGGTCCCTACTGGCTACACCTTC. The entire variable domain, with the rest obtained from reference TRBV19 and TRBJ1-2, is as follows: DGGITQSPKYLFRKEGQNVTLSCEQNLNHDAMYWYRQDPGQGLRLIYYSQIVNDFQKGDIAEGYSVSREKKESFPLTVTSAQKNPTAFYLCASSPAGQVPTGYTFGSGTRLTVV.

This chain's CDR3 is CASSPNSQFNEKLFF. DNA for the CDR3: TGCGCCAGCAGCCCTAACAGCCAGTTTAATGAAAAACTGTTTTTT. The chain couples TRBV5-1 to TRBJ1-4; D remains unclear. Germline loops: CDR1 SGHRS, CDR2 YFSETQ. This CDR3 contains 15 residues. The ends were cut back, 4 bases at V and 4 bases at J, with 14 bases in the middle.

This rearrangement joins TRBV5-1 to TRBJ2-3, with D uncertain. The CDR3 is 15 amino acids. V was shortened by 0 bases and J by 2 bases, with 10 bases between the two germline ends. Germline V gene sequence: CDR1 SGHRS, CDR2 YFSETQ. Here the CDR3 DNA reads TGCGCCAGCAGCTTGGCCAGACTCTCCACAGATACGCAGTATTTT. Its protein product is CASSLARLSTDTQYF.

The chain couples TRBV5-6 to TRBJ1-4, with 8 nucleotides matching TRBD1. The V gene end was trimmed by 2 bases and the J gene end by 5 bases; junction bases not matched to a gene: 5. The CDR3 sequence is 15 residues long. Germline CDR1 SGHDT, CDR2 YYEEEE. CDR3 nucleotides: TGTGCCAGCAGCTTTTCGACAGGGGTGAATGAAAAACTGTTTTTT. This gives the protein CASSFSTGVNEKLFF.

V is TRBV3-1 (or the pseudogene TRBV3-2) and J is TRBJ2-7; a possible D gene is TRBD2 (6 bases). Germline V lookup: CDR1 LGHDT, CDR2 YNNKEL (reference sequence). This CDR3 comprises 15 residues. Trimming took off 4 bases at V and 0 bases at J, with 13 bases between the two ends. The CDR3 reads CASSPPGLTSYEQYF. The CDR3 DNA reads as TGTGCCAGCAGCCCACCGGGACTTACCTCCTACGAGCAGTACTTC.

V usage is TRBV2 and J usage is TRBJ2-6; TRBD2 is a possible D gene (6 bases). The CDR3 runs 14 residues. CDR1 and CDR2 from the germline V gene are SNHLY and FYNNEI. Trimming pared 8 bases from V and 4 bases from J, leaving 12 bases between. The CDR3 region is CASFGTSGANVLTF. The CDR3 nucleotides are TGTGCCAGCTTTGGGACTTCGGGGGCCAACGTCCTGACTTTC.

The chain joins TRBV7-6 to TRBJ2-7; tentative D call: TRBD1 (6 bases). Trimming pared 7 bases from V and 2 bases from J, leaving 15 bases between. The germline V gene has CDR1 SGHVS and CDR2 FNYEAQ. This CDR3 region has 14 residues. In nucleotides, the CDR3 is TGTGCCAGCACACAATGGACAGTAACCTACGAGCAGTACTTC. Its protein is CASTQWTVTYEQYF.

In this sample, this clone turned up a few times. This chain uses TRBV7-9 with TRBJ1-1, with TRBD1 as a possible D gene (5 bases). CDR1 is SEHNR and CDR2 is FQNEAQ in the germline V gene (reference sequence). This CDR3 spans 15 amino acids. Deletions cut 5 bases from V and 4 bases from J, with 17 bases between. CDR3 coding DNA: TGTGCCAGCAGCATCCCCTGGGGGGGACCCACTGAAGCTTTCTTT. It translates to CASSIPWGGPTEAFF. The variable domain in full, completed from reference TRBV7-9 and TRBJ1-1, reads DTGVSQNPRHKITKRGQNVTFRCDPISEHNRLYWYRQTLGQGPEFLTYFQNEAQLEKSRLLSDRFSAERPKGSFSTLEIQRTEQGDSAMYLCASSIPWGGPTEAFFGQGTRLTVV.

The V call is TRBV27, the J call TRBJ2-3; tentatively, D is TRBD1 (6 bases). The CDR3 consists of 18 residues. Trimming removed 6 bases from V and 2 bases from J, with 24 bases in between. Germline V gives CDR1 MNHEY, CDR2 SMNVEV (reference sequence). The CDR3 here is CASSLRTAFRVNTDTQYF. CDR3 coding DNA: TGTGCCAGCAGCCTGAGGACAGCTTTTAGGGTGAACACAGATACGCAGTATTTT.

The chain joins TRBV7-2 to TRBJ1-1, with 9 bases identical to TRBD1. The CDR3 has 16 amino acids. The trim removed 1 base at V and 1 base at J, leaving 4 bases unmatched. The V gene's germline CDR1 is SGHTA and CDR2 FQGNSA. The CDR3 region has the DNA TGTGCCAGCAGCTTAGGTGACAGGGGGGGGAACACTGAAGCTTTCTTT. Translating it yields CASSLGDRGGNTEAFF.

As concerns this clone: The sample has other DNA sequences that encode this CDR3 too. This rearrangement joins TRBV7-2 to TRBJ2-5; D is ambiguous. Germline lookup yields CDR1 SGHTA and CDR2 FQGNSA. Trimming pared 2 bases from V and 5 bases from J, leaving 9 bases between. This CDR3 comprises 13 residues. The CDR3, as DNA: TGTGCCAGCAGCTTAAGCCTCGGGGAGACCCAGTACTTC. It yields the protein CASSLSLGETQYF.